Below, 30 T cell receptor beta chains from the same sample are listed, as sequenced in a study of CD8 T cells in Susac syndrome. The authors reverse transcribed roughly 0.5 to 1 ug RNA with random hexamers. TCRdb fed the immunoSEQ multiplex PCR reads into MiXCR, producing one record per CDR3 protein. The data hold some 80,000 distinct CDR3 sequences, with around 94% observed a single time. The sample was CD8+ T cells from PBMCs. The receptor set was obtained from a human donor in good health.

V is TRBV20-1 and J is TRBJ1-2, with D hard to call. The CDR3 consists of 14 residues. With 1 base removed from V and 4 bases from J, the gap between germline ends came to 13 bases. Germline V lookup: CDR1 DFQATT, CDR2 SNEGSKA (reference sequence). This CDR3 reads CSARGIGLGYGYTF. CDR3 in DNA: TGCAGTGCTAGAGGGATAGGACTCGGCTATGGCTACACCTTC.

This chain's CDR3 is CASSQDGGANTEAFF. CDR3 DNA sequence: TGCGCCAGCAGCCAAGATGGCGGAGCGAACACTGAAGCTTTCTTT. The rearrangement links TRBV4-3 to TRBJ1-1; no clear D. Per the germline V gene, CDR1 is LGHNA and CDR2 is YSLEER. Trimming cost V 0 bases and J 1 base, with 9 bases left between them. CDR3 size: 15 residues.

This chain connects TRBV7-9 to TRBJ2-3; 13 bases match TRBD2. The CDR3 runs to 16 residues. V lost 2 bases to trimming and J lost 5 bases; unmatched junction nucleotides: 4. Looked up from germline, CDR1 is SEHNR and CDR2 is FQNEAQ (reference sequence). CDR3 in DNA: TGTGCCAGCAGCTTAACAACTAGCGGGAGGGAAGATACGCAGTATTTT. Amino acid sequence: CASSLTTSGREDTQYF. Looking up the rest from reference TRBV7-9 and TRBJ2-3 gives the full variable domain: DTGVSQNPRHKITKRGQNVTFRCDPISEHNRLYWYRQTLGQGPEFLTYFQNEAQLEKSRLLSDRFSAERPKGSFSTLEIQRTEQGDSAMYLCASSLTTSGREDTQYFGPGTRLTVL.

The genes are TRBV5-6 and TRBJ2-5; the D call may be TRBD1 or TRBD2 (6 bases each). V was trimmed by 0 bases and J by 5 bases, leaving 20 bases between them. CDR1 SGHDT and CDR2 YYEEEE come from the germline V gene. The CDR3 runs to 17 residues. The CDR3 spells CASSLGPGGRFGETQYF. As DNA, the CDR3 is TGTGCCAGCAGCTTGGGTCCCGGGGGCCGGTTCGGGGAGACCCAGTACTTC.

The chain uses TRBV11-2 and TRBJ2-3, with 11 positions matching TRBD2. Per germline, CDR1 SGHAT and CDR2 FQNNGV. After removal of 4 bases from V and 5 bases from J, the junction contained 8 bases not matched to a gene. The CDR3 runs 16 residues. CDR3 loop: CASSSPTSGDLDTQYF. CDR3 sequence (DNA): TGTGCCAGCAGCTCACCGACTAGCGGGGACCTAGATACGCAGTATTTT. The entire variable domain, with the rest obtained from reference TRBV11-2 and TRBJ2-3, is as follows: EAGVAQSPRYKIIEKRQSVAFWCNPISGHATLYWYQQILGQGPKLLIQFQNNGVVDDSQLPKDRFSAERLKGVDSTLKIQPAKLEDSAVYLCASSSPTSGDLDTQYFGPGTRLTVL.

The chain carries TRBV14 and TRBJ1-2; D not resolved. Germline V gene data show CDR1 as SGHDN and CDR2 as FVKESK. The CDR3 loop spans 15 amino acids. V was clipped by 4 bases and J by 2 bases, with 14 bases between them. The CDR3 spells CASSPFKTTNYGYTF. The CDR3 DNA follows: TGTGCCAGCAGCCCATTTAAGACGACCAACTATGGCTACACCTTC.

This chain uses TRBV4-1 with TRBJ2-3; D unclear. Trimming took off 4 bases at V and 7 bases at J, with 9 bases between the two ends. From germline, CDR1 is MGHRA and CDR2 YSYEKL. This CDR3 has 12 amino acids. The CDR3 DNA reads as TGCGCCAGCAGCCCGAGAGGAAATACGCAGTATTTT. Protein product: CASSPRGNTQYF.

The rearrangement joins TRBV9 to TRBJ2-1; 9 bases fit TRBD2. The ends lost 3 bases at V and 5 bases at J; junction bases unmatched: 6. Germline V gene lookup returns CDR1 SGDLS and CDR2 YYNGEE. CDR3 length: 15 amino acids. The CDR3 is CASSALAGRDNEQFF. CDR3 DNA: TGTGCCAGCAGCGCCCTAGCGGGGAGGGACAATGAGCAGTTCTTC.

V and J are TRBV12-3 or TRBV12-4 and TRBJ2-2; D unresolved. V lost 6 bases and J lost 6, with 11 bases in between. The CDR3 totals 13 residues. DNA of the CDR3: TGTGCCAGCAGCCCCGAACGCCCCGGGGAGCTGTTTTTT. It codes for CASSPERPGELFF.

The chain employs TRBV15 and TRBJ1-1; weak D call: TRBD1 (6 bases). Between the trimmed V and J ends, which lost 5 bases and 1 base, there was a span of 23 bases. The CDR3 spans 18 residues. The germline gives CDR1 LNHNV, CDR2 YYDKDF (reference sequence). DNA of the CDR3: TGTGCCACCAGCCATGAACTAAACGGCCAGGACAGGAACACTGAAGCTTTCTTT. This translates into CATSHELNGQDRNTEAFF.

This rearrangement joins TRBV6-4 to TRBJ2-3; 14 bases are shared with TRBD2. The germline gives CDR1 MRHNA, CDR2 SNTAGT. This CDR3 contains 15 residues. Trimming at V came to 6 bases and at J to 4 bases, leaving 3 bases not matched to a gene. CDR3 DNA sequence: TGTGCCAGCAGCCTGGGACTAGCGGGAGCAGATACGCAGTATTTT. It encodes CASSLGLAGADTQYF.

The chain combines TRBV7-9 with TRBJ1-1; 7 bases are a match to TRBD1. Germline V gene sequence: CDR1 SEHNR, CDR2 FQNEAQ (reference sequence). The CDR3 spans 15 residues. Trimming removed 5 bases from V and 10 bases from J; junction bases left unmatched: 16. The CDR3 here is CASSTEQGRNTLAFF. In nucleotides, the CDR3 is TGTGCCAGCAGCACTGAACAGGGGCGGAACACCTTAGCTTTCTTT.

The chain recombines TRBV5-6 with TRBJ2-1; D is unresolved. Germline V gene lookup returns CDR1 SGHDT and CDR2 YYEEEE. The CDR3 loop spans 13 amino acids. Trimming pared 1 base from V and 4 bases from J, leaving 6 bases between. The CDR3 nucleotides read TGTGCCAGCAGCTTGAAAAATTACAATGAGCAGTTCTTC. Encoded protein: CASSLKNYNEQFF.

This chain uses TRBV19 with TRBJ2-1; 8 bases are shared with TRBD2. CDR1 LNHDA and CDR2 SQIVND come from the germline V gene (reference sequence). With 5 bases clipped from V and 4 bases from J, the junction kept 1 base outside the gene matches. This CDR3 comprises 13 residues. The CDR3 protein is CASSPGGYNEQFF. In DNA form, the CDR3 reads TGTGCCAGTAGTCCGGGGGGGTACAATGAGCAGTTCTTC.

The chain joins TRBV2 to TRBJ2-7; TRBD1 or TRBD2 may be the D gene (6 bases each). The CDR3 is 14 amino acids. Germline V gene lookup returns CDR1 SNHLY and CDR2 FYNNEI. V lost 3 bases, J lost 6 bases, and 15 bases lay in between. DNA for the CDR3: TGTGCCAGCAGTGAGGAGGGGGGAGCTTTCGAGCAGTACTTC. It codes for CASSEEGGAFEQYF.

Remarks on this clonotype: The CDR3 ends on some other residue instead of the conserved phenylalanine or tryptophan, so this is likely a read error. This chain connects TRBV3-1 to TRBJ2-1; 7 nucleotides agree with TRBD2. V lost 0 bases, J lost 4 bases, and 9 bases stayed unmatched. The germline gives CDR1 LGHDT, CDR2 YNNKEL (reference sequence). The CDR3 spans 17 residues. CDR3 coding DNA: TGTGCCAGCAGCCAAGATCTCAGCGGGGTCATATACAATGAGCAGTTCCTC. Translating gives CASSQDLSGVIYNEQFL.

This chain links TRBV5-1 with TRBJ2-3; 9 nucleotides line up with TRBD2. The V gene's germline CDR1 is SGHRS and CDR2 YFSETQ. With 2 bases clipped from V and 5 bases from J, the junction kept 6 bases outside the gene matches. The CDR3 sequence is 15 residues long. The DNA for the CDR3 is TGCGCCAGCAGCTTTCGCGGGAGGGCGATAGATACGCAGTATTTT. It codes for CASSFRGRAIDTQYF.

The chain recombines TRBV27 with TRBJ2-1, with D perhaps TRBD2 (6 bases). V lost 6 bases and J lost 7, with 13 bases in between. This CDR3 is built from 13 residues. CDR1 MNHEY and CDR2 SMNVEV come from the germline V gene (reference sequence). DNA for the CDR3: TGTGCCAGCAGGCGCCTAGCGCGTAATGAGCAGTTCTTC. Translation: CASRRLARNEQFF.

J is TRBJ1-5 and V is TRBV20-1; 7 nucleotides line up with TRBD1. CDR1 is DFQATT, CDR2 SNEGSKA, per germline (reference sequence). The CDR3 is 16 amino acids. Trimming at V came to 0 bases and at J to 1 base, leaving 6 bases not matched to a gene. DNA for the CDR3: TGCAGTGCTAGAGATCAGGGGGTGTTGAGCAATCAGCCCCAGCATTTT. Its translation: CSARDQGVLSNQPQHF.

Here the CDR3 reads CASSLLASVSYEQYF. In DNA, the CDR3 is TGTGCCAGCAGCTTACTAGCTTCCGTTTCCTACGAGCAGTACTTC. The V gene is TRBV7-6, the J gene TRBJ2-7, with a weak D call TRBD2 (5 bases). Germline assignment: CDR1 SGHVS and CDR2 FNYEAQ. The CDR3 length is 15 residues. Trimming removed 2 bases at V and 1 base at J, with 12 bases between.

CDR3 protein: CASSPQTGQSTEAFF. CDR3 DNA: TGTGCCAGCAGTCCGCAGACAGGGCAAAGCACTGAAGCTTTCTTT. The gene calls are TRBV28 and TRBJ1-1; 7 bases line up with TRBD1. The CDR3 is 15 residues long. V lost 5 bases, J lost 4 bases, and 10 bases stayed unmatched. The V gene's germline CDR1 is MDHEN and CDR2 SYDVKM. Full variable domain (remainder filled in from reference TRBV28 and TRBJ1-1): DVKVTQSSRYLVKRTGEKVFLECVQDMDHENMFWYRQDPGLGLRLIYFSYDVKMKEKGDIPEGYSVSREKKERFSLILESASTNQTSMYLCASSPQTGQSTEAFFGQGTRLTVV.

The chain combines TRBV6-5 with TRBJ2-3; D unclear. Germline V CDR1 and CDR2: MNHEY, SVGAGI. The CDR3 is made up of 13 amino acids. V gave up 8 bases and J gave up 1 base, with 10 bases separating them. CDR3 sequence reads: CASGPFRTDTQYF. The CDR3 DNA reads TGTGCCAGCGGCCCCTTTCGCACAGATACGCAGTATTTT.

This chain uses TRBV27 with TRBJ2-7, with 7 bases that match TRBD2. Losses at the gene ends were 4 bases for V and 2 bases for J; bases not matched to a gene: 2. The CDR3 consists of 13 residues. Germline CDR1 and CDR2: MNHEY and SMNVEV (reference sequence). CDR3 nucleotides: TGTGCCAGCAGTTCCGGGACTACCTACGAGCAGTACGTC. The encoded protein is CASSSGTTYEQYV.

This chain connects TRBV19 to TRBJ2-1; 7 bases match TRBD2. The CDR3 consists of 14 residues. V shed 10 bases and J 4 bases; nucleotides not matched to a gene: 10. Germline V gene sequence: CDR1 LNHDA, CDR2 SQIVND (reference sequence). The CDR3 region is CATAGGGDYNEQFF. CDR3 in DNA: TGTGCCACCGCTGGGGGGGGAGATTACAATGAGCAGTTCTTC.

The chain links TRBV7-2 to TRBJ2-3; D is undetermined. The CDR3 loop spans 12 amino acids. Looked up from germline, CDR1 is SGHTA and CDR2 is FQGNSA. Deletions cut 4 bases from V and 3 bases from J, with 5 bases between. CDR3 sequence: CASSWLTDTQYF. The DNA for the CDR3 is TGTGCCAGCAGCTGGTTGACAGATACGCAGTATTTT.

The rearrangement joins TRBV6-4 to TRBJ1-1, with D possibly being TRBD1 (5 bases). Between the trimmed V and J ends, which lost 0 bases and 1 base, there was a span of 12 bases. The CDR3 sequence is 16 residues long. Germline CDR1 is MRHNA and CDR2 is SNTAGT. CDR3 coding DNA: TGTGCCAGCAGTGACTCGGCAGGGAAGGGGAACACTGAAGCTTTCTTT. It specifies CASSDSAGKGNTEAFF.

The V call is TRBV24-1, the J call TRBJ2-1; D gene ambiguous. The germline gives CDR1 KGHDR, CDR2 SFDVKD. V was trimmed by 3 bases and J by 4 bases, leaving 3 bases between them. The CDR3 contains 12 residues. CDR3 sequence reads: CATSDRYNEQFF. CDR3 nucleotide sequence: TGTGCCACCAGTGATCGATACAATGAGCAGTTCTTC.

This chain links TRBV13 with TRBJ2-6; the D is unclear. This CDR3 has 13 amino acids. V was pared by 6 bases and J by 4 bases, with 7 bases between. Germline V lookup: CDR1 PRHDT, CDR2 FYEKMQ (reference sequence). The CDR3 is CASSPRGANVLTF. The CDR3 DNA is TGTGCCAGCAGTCCTCGAGGGGCCAACGTCCTGACTTTC.

The chain couples TRBV11-2 to TRBJ2-1; 10 positions agree with TRBD2. Germline values: CDR1 SGHAT, CDR2 FQNNGV. Trimming cost V 4 bases and J 10 bases; bases outside gene matches: 1. The CDR3 runs to 12 residues. This chain's CDR3 is CASSSTSGEQFF. DNA of the CDR3: TGTGCCAGCAGCTCGACTAGCGGGGAGCAGTTCTTC.

CDR3 loop: CASSVGGAKNIQYF. In DNA form, the CDR3 reads TGTGCCAGCAGTGTCGGGGGGGCCAAAAACATTCAGTACTTC. The chain has TRBV7-6 and TRBJ2-4; 7 bases match TRBD2. Germline V gene lookup returns CDR1 SGHVS and CDR2 FNYEAQ. The CDR3 runs to 14 residues. The V segment lost 6 bases and the J segment 1 base; nucleotides outside the gene matches: 3.